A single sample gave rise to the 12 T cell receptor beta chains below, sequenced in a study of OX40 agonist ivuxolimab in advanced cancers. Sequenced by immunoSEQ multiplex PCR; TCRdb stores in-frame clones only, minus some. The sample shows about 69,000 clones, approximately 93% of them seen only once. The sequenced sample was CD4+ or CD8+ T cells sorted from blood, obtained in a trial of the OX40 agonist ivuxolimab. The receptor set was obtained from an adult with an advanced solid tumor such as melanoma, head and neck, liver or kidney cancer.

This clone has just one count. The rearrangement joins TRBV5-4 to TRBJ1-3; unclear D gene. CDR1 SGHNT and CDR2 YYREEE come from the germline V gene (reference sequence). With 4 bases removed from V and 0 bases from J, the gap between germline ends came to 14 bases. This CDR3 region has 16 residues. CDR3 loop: CASSTAKDISGNTIYF. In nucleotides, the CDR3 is TGTGCCAGCAGCACCGCTAAAGACATCTCTGGAAACACCATATATTTT.

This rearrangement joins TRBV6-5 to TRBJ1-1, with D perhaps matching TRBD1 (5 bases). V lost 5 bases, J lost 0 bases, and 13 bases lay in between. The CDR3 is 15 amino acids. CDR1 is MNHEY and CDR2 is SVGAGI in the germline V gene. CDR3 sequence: CASSPLGGLNTEAFF. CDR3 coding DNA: TGTGCCAGCAGTCCCTTGGGGGGGTTGAACACTGAAGCTTTCTTT.

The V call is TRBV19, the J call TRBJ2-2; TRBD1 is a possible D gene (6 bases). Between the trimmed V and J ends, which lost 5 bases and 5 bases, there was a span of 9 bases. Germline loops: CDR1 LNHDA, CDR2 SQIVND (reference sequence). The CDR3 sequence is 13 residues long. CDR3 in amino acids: CASSGQGTGELFF. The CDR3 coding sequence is TGTGCCAGTAGTGGGCAGGGGACCGGGGAGCTGTTTTTT.

The CDR3 is CASSVVGTSDNEQFF. As DNA, the CDR3 is TGTGCCAGCAGCGTAGTAGGGACTAGCGACAATGAGCAGTTCTTC. This rearrangement joins TRBV9 to TRBJ2-1; 10 bases align to TRBD2. V shed 0 bases, J shed 5 bases, and the junction held 2 bases outside the gene matches. The CDR3 is 15 amino acids. Germline CDR1 SGDLS, CDR2 YYNGEE. The complete variable domain, with remaining parts taken from reference TRBV9 and TRBJ2-1, reads DSGVTQTPKHLITATGQRVTLRCSPRSGDLSVYWYQQSLDQGLQFLIQYYNGEERAKGNILERFSAQQFPDLHSELNLSSLELGDSALYFCASSVVGTSDNEQFFGPGTRLTVL.

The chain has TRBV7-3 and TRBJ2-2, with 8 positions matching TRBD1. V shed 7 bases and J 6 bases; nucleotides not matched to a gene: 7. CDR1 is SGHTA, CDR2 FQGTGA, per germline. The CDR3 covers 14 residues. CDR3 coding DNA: TGTGCCAGCACCAGGGGGCGATTCGCCGGGGAGCTGTTTTTT. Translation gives CASTRGRFAGELFF.

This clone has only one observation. CDR3 nucleotides: TGTGCCAGTAGTATTTATGCAGGGTACGGCACTGAAGCTTTCTTT. It codes for CASSIYAGYGTEAFF. This chain uses TRBV19 with TRBJ1-1; D perhaps matches TRBD1 (5 bases). The CDR3 runs to 15 residues. V lost 3 bases and J 4 bases, leaving 15 bases between the germline ends. Germline V gives CDR1 LNHDA, CDR2 SQIVND (reference sequence).

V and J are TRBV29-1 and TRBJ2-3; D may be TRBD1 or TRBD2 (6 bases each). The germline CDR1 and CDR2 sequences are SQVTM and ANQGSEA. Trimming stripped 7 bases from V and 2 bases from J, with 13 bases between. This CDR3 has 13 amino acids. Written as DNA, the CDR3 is TGCAGCGGGAGGGGGGTGGCCACAGATACGCAGTATTTT. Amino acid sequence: CSGRGVATDTQYF.

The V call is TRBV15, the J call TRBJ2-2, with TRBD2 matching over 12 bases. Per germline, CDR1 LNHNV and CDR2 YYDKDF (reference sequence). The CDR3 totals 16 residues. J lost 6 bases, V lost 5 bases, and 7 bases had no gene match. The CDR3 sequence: CATSVGLAGTAGELFF. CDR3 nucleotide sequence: TGTGCCACCAGCGTAGGACTAGCGGGAACAGCCGGGGAGCTGTTTTTT.

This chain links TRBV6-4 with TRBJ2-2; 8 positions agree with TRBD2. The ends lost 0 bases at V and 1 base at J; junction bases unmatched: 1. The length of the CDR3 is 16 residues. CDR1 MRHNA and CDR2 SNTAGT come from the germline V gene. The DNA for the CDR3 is TGTGCCAGCAGTGACTCCAGCGGGAGGAACACCGGGGAGCTGTTTTTT. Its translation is CASSDSSGRNTGELFF.

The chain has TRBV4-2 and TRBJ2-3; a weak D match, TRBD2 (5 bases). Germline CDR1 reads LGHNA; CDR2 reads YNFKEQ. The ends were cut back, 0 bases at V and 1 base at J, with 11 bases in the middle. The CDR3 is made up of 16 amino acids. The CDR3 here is CASSQELLRGTDTQYF. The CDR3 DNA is TGTGCCAGCAGCCAAGAGTTACTGAGGGGCACAGATACGCAGTATTTT.

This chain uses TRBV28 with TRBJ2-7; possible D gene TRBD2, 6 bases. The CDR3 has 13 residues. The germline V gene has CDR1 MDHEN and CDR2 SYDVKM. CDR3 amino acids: CAGGASAVKEQYF. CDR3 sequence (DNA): TGTGCAGGAGGGGCCTCAGCCGTGAAAGAGCAGTACTTC.

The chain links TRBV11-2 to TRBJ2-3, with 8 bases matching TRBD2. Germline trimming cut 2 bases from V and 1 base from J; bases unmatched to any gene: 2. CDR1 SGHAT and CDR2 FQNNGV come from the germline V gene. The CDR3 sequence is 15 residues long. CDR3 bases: TGTGCCAGCAGCTTACGGCGGGAGGGCACAGATACGCAGTATTTT. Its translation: CASSLRREGTDTQYF.